Each of the 10 T cell receptor beta chains below was sequenced from the same sample in a study of radiation and T cells in renal cell carcinoma. Treatment in this sample: treatment-naive control, cytoreductive nephrectomy. The data were produced by immunoSEQ multiplex PCR, yet TCRdb's version contains in-frame clones alone and is incomplete. The sample records around 17,000 clones, 45% to 65% being singletons. The material sequenced was tumor tissue, taken from a patient whose treatment was nephrectomy without radiotherapy. The receptors stem from a man aged 40-49 years with renal cell carcinoma.

This clone was detected once. This chain joins TRBV7-8 and TRBJ1-5; 7 bases agree with TRBD1. The germline CDR1 and CDR2 sequences are SGHVS and FQNEAQ. The ends lost 5 bases at V and 2 bases at J; junction bases unmatched: 6. This CDR3 has 15 residues. The CDR3 loop is CASSIDRVGNQPQHF. CDR3 nucleotides: TGTGCCAGCAGCATTGACAGGGTAGGCAATCAGCCCCAGCATTTT.

This chain's CDR3 is CASSQDDRGLGQPQHF. The CDR3 bases are TGTGCCAGCAGCCAAGATGACAGGGGGCTTGGGCAGCCCCAGCATTTT. The chain employs TRBV5-5 and TRBJ1-5; TRBD1 agrees at 10 bases. Germline CDR1 and CDR2: SGHKS and YYEKEE (reference sequence). The V and J ends lost 4 bases and 7 bases, in that order; junction bases with no gene match: 11. This CDR3 comprises 16 residues.

V is TRBV18 and J is TRBJ2-5, with D maybe TRBD1 (6 bases). V lost 2 bases and J lost 2, with 18 bases in between. The CDR3 is 17 amino acids. Germline loops: CDR1 KGHSH, CDR2 LQKENI. The CDR3 is CASSPAPPGTTQETQYF. CDR3 sequence (DNA): TGTGCCAGCTCACCAGCCCCCCCGGGGACAACGCAAGAGACCCAGTACTTC.

Only a few counts were recorded for this clone. The genes are TRBV19 and TRBJ1-5; TRBD1 might be the D (5 bases). The CDR3 contains 15 residues. Germline V CDR1 and CDR2: LNHDA, SQIVND (reference sequence). Trimming took off 8 bases at V and 4 bases at J, with 18 bases between the two ends. In DNA form, the CDR3 reads TGTGCCAGTTGGGGCCTCGGGGATCGGAATCAGCCCCAGCATTTT. Translating it yields CASWGLGDRNQPQHF.

In this sample, this clone turned up a few times. V usage is TRBV10-3 and J usage is TRBJ2-7, with D hard to call. V dropped 10 bases and J dropped 2 bases, with 15 bases sitting between them. CDR1 and CDR2 from the germline V gene are ENHRY and SYGVKD. The CDR3 spans 13 residues. CDR3 amino acids: CATFEGSAYEQYF. The CDR3 DNA reads TGTGCCACCTTCGAAGGTTCCGCCTACGAGCAGTACTTC.

J is TRBJ2-5 and V is TRBV7-6; D possibly corresponds to TRBD2 (7 bases). With 0 bases removed from V and 5 bases from J, the gap between germline ends came to 13 bases. This CDR3 has 15 amino acids. Germline V CDR1 and CDR2: SGHVS, FNYEAQ. As DNA, the CDR3 is TGTGCCAGCAGCTTAGCTACGGGGGGCAGGGAGACCCAGTACTTC. Its translation is CASSLATGGRETQYF. Full variable domain (missing parts from reference TRBV7-6 and TRBJ2-5): GAGVSQSPRYKVTKRGQDVALRCDPISGHVSLYWYRQALGQGPEFLTYFNYEAQQDKSGLPNDRFSAERPEGSISTLTIQRTEQRDSAMYRCASSLATGGRETQYFGPGTRLLVL.

V and J are TRBV6-1 and TRBJ2-1, with D possibly TRBD2 on 7 matching bases. Germline loops: CDR1 MNHNS, CDR2 SASEGT. V was pared by 4 bases and J by 3 bases, with 16 bases between. The CDR3 spans 16 residues. The CDR3 DNA follows: TGTGCCAGCAGTGTATCGGGGGGCAATATCTACAATGAGCAGTTCTTC. This translates into CASSVSGGNIYNEQFF.

The chain carries TRBV2 and TRBJ2-3; weak D call: TRBD2 (7 bases). V was trimmed by 5 bases and J by 2 bases, leaving 14 bases between them. CDR1 and CDR2 (germline): SNHLY, FYNNEI. The CDR3 contains 15 residues. The CDR3 sequence is CASSPWGGPTDTQYF. The CDR3 DNA follows: TGTGCCAGCAGTCCTTGGGGGGGGCCCACAGATACGCAGTATTTT.

This chain links TRBV6-5 with TRBJ1-4; perhaps TRBD1 as D (6 bases). This CDR3 has 13 amino acids. CDR1 is MNHEY and CDR2 is SVGAGI in the germline V gene. With 5 bases removed from V and 4 bases from J, the gap between germline ends came to 8 bases. CDR3 in amino acids: CASSQGFNEKLFF. The CDR3 DNA is TGTGCCAGCAGTCAGGGGTTTAATGAAAAACTGTTTTTT.

A word on this clone: Just one base apart from a much larger clone, this may be a read error. The chain uses TRBV11-3 and TRBJ2-2; the D is unclear. The V end lost 3 bases, the J end lost 2 bases, and 1 base lay between the germline ends. The CDR3 has 12 amino acids. Germline V gene lookup returns CDR1 SGHNT and CDR2 YENEEA. CDR3 nucleotide sequence: TGTGCCAGCAGCTTCAACACCGGGGAGCTGTTTTTT. This encodes CASSFNTGELFF.